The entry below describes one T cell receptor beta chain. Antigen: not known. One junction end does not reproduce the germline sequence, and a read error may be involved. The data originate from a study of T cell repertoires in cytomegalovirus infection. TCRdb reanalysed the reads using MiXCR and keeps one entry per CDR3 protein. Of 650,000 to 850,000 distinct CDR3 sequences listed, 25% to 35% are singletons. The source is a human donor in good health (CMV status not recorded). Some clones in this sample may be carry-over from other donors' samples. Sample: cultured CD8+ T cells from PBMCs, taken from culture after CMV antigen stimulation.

The CDR3 DNA follows: TGTGCCAGCATTTACAGTACCTACAATGAGCAGTTCTTC. This translates into CASIYSTYNEQFF. This chain connects TRBV6-6 to TRBJ2-1; D remains unclear. The CDR3 contains 13 residues. Germline V lookup: CDR1 MNHNY, CDR2 SVGAGI (reference sequence).